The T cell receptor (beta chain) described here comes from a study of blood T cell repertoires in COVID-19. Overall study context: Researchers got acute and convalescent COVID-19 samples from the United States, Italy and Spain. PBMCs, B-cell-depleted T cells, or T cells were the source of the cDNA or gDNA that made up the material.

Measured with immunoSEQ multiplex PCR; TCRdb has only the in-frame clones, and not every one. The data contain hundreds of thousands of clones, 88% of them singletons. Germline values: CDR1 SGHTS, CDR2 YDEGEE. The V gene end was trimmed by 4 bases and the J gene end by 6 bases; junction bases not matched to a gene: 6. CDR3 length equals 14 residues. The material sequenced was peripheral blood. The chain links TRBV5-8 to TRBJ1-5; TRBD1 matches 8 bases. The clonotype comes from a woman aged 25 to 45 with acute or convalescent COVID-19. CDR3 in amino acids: CASSRTGFLQPQHF. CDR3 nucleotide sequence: TGTGCCAGCAGCCGGACAGGGTTCCTTCAGCCCCAGCATTTT.